This TCR beta chain was retrieved from a study of blood T cell repertoires in COVID-19. About the research overall: Italy, Spain and the United States were the sources of the convalescent and acute COVID-19 samples. In each case, the material was cDNA or gDNA derived from T cells, B-cell-depleted T cells, or PBMCs.

This CDR3 comprises 17 residues. Germline CDR1 is SGHAT and CDR2 is FQNNGV. The ends lost 4 bases at V and 8 bases at J; junction bases unmatched: 14. In the authors' methods: Estimated nucleated cell counts came from reference gene primer amplification. Sequencing was performed with immunoSEQ multiplex PCR; in TCRdb, only in-frame clones are kept and a portion is missing. The V and J calls and the clone size are those of that table, but D and trimming were determined from the DNA. The table lists 140,000 to 150,000 clones, 87% of them singletons. The sequence came from a woman between 50 and 59 years old with active or convalescent COVID-19. The V call is TRBV11-2, the J call TRBJ2-1, with 10 bases aligning to TRBD1. The sample comprised peripheral blood. The CDR3 DNA reads as TGTGCCAGCAGCTCTCCCCAAAGGGACAGGGGTGGGGATGAGCAGTTCTTC. Its protein product is CASSSPQRDRGGDEQFF.